A selection of T cell receptor beta chains follows, all from one sample in a study of CD8+ T cells in alopecia areata. Profiled with immunoSEQ multiplex PCR; TCRdb holds only in-frame clones, not every one. The sample consists of approximately 63,000 clones, under 75% of them appearing once. The sample consisted of CD8+ T cells sorted from blood, taken at week 0. The source of these receptors is a human donor with alopecia areata. CDR3s include the opening cysteine and the closing phenylalanine or tryptophan. D genes are given only for firm matches. Only part of the rows carry a size: once, few, many, or a class if the clone is expanded.

D: TRBD2
J: TRBJ2-1
size: NA
V: TRBV27
CDR3: CASSGLAGGPYEQFF
DNA: TGTGCCAGCAGTGGACTAGCGGGAGGGCCCTATGAGCAGTTCTTC

D: TRBD1
J: TRBJ2-2
size: NA
V: TRBV30
CDR3: CAWSVPGTGGTGELFF
DNA: TGTGCCTGGAGTGTACCAGGGACAGGGGGCACCGGGGAGCTGTTTTTT

D: TRBD2
J: TRBJ2-1
size: few
V: TRBV29-1
CDR3: CSVEGTSDYNEQFF
DNA: TGCAGCGTTGAAGGGACTAGCGACTACAATGAGCAGTTCTTC

D: NA
J: TRBJ1-6
size: NA
V: TRBV2
CDR3: CASSDGRFYSYNSPLHF
DNA: TGTGCCAGCAGTGATGGTCGGTTTTACTCCTATAATTCACCCCTCCACTTT

D: NA
J: TRBJ2-7
size: NA
V: TRBV30
CDR3: CAWNPGEVRGEQYF
DNA: TGTGCCTGGAACCCGGGGGAAGTACGCGGCGAGCAGTACTTC

D: NA
J: TRBJ1-4
size: NA
V: TRBV6-5
CDR3: CASSYSEAFRKKLFF
DNA: TGTGCCAGCAGTTACTCCGAGGCCTTCAGGAAAAAACTGTTTTTT

D: NA
J: TRBJ2-7
size: NA
V: TRBV29-1
CDR3: CSVGTPKPVYEQYF
DNA: TGCAGCGTGGGGACACCTAAACCGGTCTACGAGCAGTACTTC

D: NA
J: TRBJ2-7
size: NA
V: TRBV19
CDR3: CASSIAPGGEQYF
DNA: TGTGCCAGTAGTATAGCCCCGGGCGGCGAGCAGTACTTC

D: TRBD1
J: TRBJ2-7
size: NA
V: TRBV7-2
CDR3: CASSSRQGGYEQYF
DNA: TGTGCCAGCAGCTCTAGACAGGGGGGGTACGAGCAGTACTTC

D: TRBD2
J: TRBJ2-5
size: NA
V: TRBV5-1
CDR3: CASRQTGTILETQYF
DNA: TGCGCCAGCAGGCAGACCGGGACTATTTTGGAGACCCAGTACTTC

D: NA
J: TRBJ2-1
size: NA
V: TRBV14
CDR3: CASSQMGNEQFF
DNA: TGTGCCAGCAGCCAAATGGGTAATGAGCAGTTCTTC

D: NA
J: TRBJ1-3
size: NA
V: TRBV5-4
CDR3: CASSQEGHGNTIYF
DNA: TGTGCCAGCAGCCAAGAGGGGCATGGAAACACCATATATTTT

D: TRBD2
J: TRBJ2-3
size: once
V: TRBV5-6
CDR3: CASRELAGGLTDTQYF
DNA: TGTGCCAGCAGAGAACTAGCGGGGGGCCTCACAGATACGCAGTATTTT

D: NA
J: TRBJ2-6
size: NA
V: TRBV29-1
CDR3: CSVEDGSGANVLTF
DNA: TGCAGCGTTGAGGACGGCTCTGGGGCCAACGTCCTGACTTTC

D: NA
J: TRBJ2-5
size: NA
V: TRBV30
CDR3: CAWEGAIETQYF
DNA: TGTGCCTGGGAGGGAGCAATCGAGACCCAGTACTTC

D: NA
J: TRBJ2-7
size: NA
V: TRBV6-4
CDR3: CAISEGETASSYEQYF
DNA: TGTGCCATCAGTGAGGGCGAGACAGCGAGCTCCTACGAGCAGTACTTC

D: NA
J: TRBJ2-5
size: NA
V: TRBV9
CDR3: CASSEGSSAFTGETQYF
DNA: TGTGCCAGCAGCGAGGGGTCTAGCGCCTTCACCGGGGAGACCCAGTACTTC

D: TRBD1
J: TRBJ2-7
size: NA
V: TRBV29-1
CDR3: CSAAGTEIYEQYF
DNA: TGCAGCGCCGCCGGGACAGAAATTTACGAGCAGTACTTC

D: NA
J: TRBJ1-1
size: NA
V: TRBV27
CDR3: CASSFSGNTEAFF
DNA: TGTGCCAGCAGTTTTTCGGGGAACACTGAAGCTTTCTTT

D: TRBD2
J: TRBJ2-5
size: few
V: TRBV29-1
CDR3: CSVEIAGGVETQYF
DNA: TGCAGCGTTGAAATAGCGGGGGGCGTTGAGACCCAGTACTTC

D: NA
J: TRBJ2-2
size: NA
V: TRBV5-1
CDR3: CASSLTGPGELFF
DNA: TGCGCCAGCAGCTTGACAGGGCCCGGGGAGCTGTTTTTT

D: NA
J: TRBJ1-2
size: few
V: TRBV5-6
CDR3: CASSLMSSAGYTF
DNA: TGTGCCAGCAGCTTGATGTCGTCGGCTGGCTACACCTTC

D: NA
J: TRBJ2-3
size: NA
V: TRBV25-1
CDR3: CASSDQTRDTQYF
DNA: TGTGCCAGCAGTGATCAAACTAGGGATACGCAGTATTTT

D: TRBD1
J: TRBJ2-2
size: NA
V: TRBV9
CDR3: CASSPSGSGGMGGELFF
DNA: TGTGCCAGCAGCCCCAGTGGGTCAGGGGGAATGGGCGGGGAGCTGTTTTTT

D: TRBD2
J: TRBJ2-3
size: NA
V: TRBV5-1
CDR3: CASSPGRLAGTPDTQYF
DNA: TGCGCCAGCAGCCCCGGACGACTAGCGGGGACACCAGATACGCAGTATTTT

D: NA
J: TRBJ1-5
size: NA
V: TRBV23-1
CDR3: CASRPGWGNQPQHF
DNA: TGCGCCAGCAGACCAGGGTGGGGCAATCAGCCCCAGCATTTT

D: TRBD1
J: TRBJ2-7
size: NA
V: TRBV29-1
CDR3: CSAVSTDRASYEQYF
DNA: TGCAGCGCCGTCTCAACGGACAGGGCAAGCTACGAGCAGTACTTC

D: TRBD1
J: TRBJ1-2
size: once
V: TRBV4-1
CDR3: CASSPGTGGRGYTF
DNA: TGCGCCAGCAGCCCTGGGACAGGGGGAAGGGGCTACACCTTC

D: NA
J: TRBJ1-1
size: few
V: TRBV10-3
CDR3: CAISDPEPALSFF
DNA: TGTGCCATCAGTGACCCGGAGCCTGCATTGTCTTTCTTT

D: TRBD2
J: TRBJ2-1
size: many
V: TRBV11-3
CDR3: CASSLDYGSGGSYNEQFF
DNA: TGTGCCAGCAGCTTAGATTATGGTAGCGGGGGCTCCTACAATGAGCAGTTCTTC

D: NA
J: TRBJ2-1
size: NA
V: TRBV5-1
CDR3: CASSLRHPGAYNEQFF
DNA: TGCGCCAGCAGCTTGCGCCACCCAGGGGCCTACAATGAGCAGTTCTTC

D: NA
J: TRBJ2-7
size: NA
V: TRBV6-5
CDR3: CASSYGPLVYF
DNA: TGTGCCAGCAGTTATGGGCCCCTCGTCTACTTC

D: NA
J: TRBJ2-1
size: NA
V: TRBV5-6
CDR3: CASSLWGSSYNEQFF
DNA: TGTGCCAGCAGCTTATGGGGGAGCTCCTACAATGAGCAGTTCTTC

D: NA
J: TRBJ1-5
size: NA
V: TRBV6-6
CDR3: CASSYRLPSNQPQHF
DNA: TGTGCCAGCAGTTATCGACTTCCTAGCAATCAGCCCCAGCATTTT

D: NA
J: TRBJ2-7
size: NA
V: TRBV27
CDR3: CASSYAQGLDEQYF
DNA: TGTGCCAGCAGTTACGCCCAGGGACTCGACGAGCAGTACTTC

D: NA
J: TRBJ2-7
size: few
V: TRBV6-5
CDR3: CASSLDPTFSYEQYF
DNA: TGTGCCAGCAGCTTAGATCCCACGTTCTCCTACGAGCAGTACTTC

D: TRBD2
J: TRBJ2-2
size: medium-sized
V: TRBV10-3
CDR3: CATLAGPNTGELFF
DNA: TGTGCCACCCTAGCGGGACCGAACACCGGGGAGCTGTTTTTT

D: TRBD2
J: TRBJ2-5
size: NA
V: TRBV5-1
CDR3: CASSSGGVKWQTQYF
DNA: TGCGCCAGCAGCTCCGGGGGGGTGAAGTGGCAGACCCAGTACTTC

D: NA
J: TRBJ2-7
size: NA
V: TRBV7-3
CDR3: CASSFQGGEQYF
DNA: TGTGCCAGCAGCTTCCAGGGAGGCGAGCAGTACTTC

D: TRBD2
J: TRBJ2-3
size: NA
V: TRBV4-1
CDR3: CASGRVSGRGDTQYF
DNA: TGCGCCAGCGGCCGAGTTAGCGGGAGAGGGGATACGCAGTATTTT

D: NA
J: TRBJ2-7
size: NA
V: TRBV9
CDR3: CASSHVGDAEQYF
DNA: TGTGCCAGCAGCCATGTAGGGGATGCCGAGCAGTACTTC

D: TRBD2
J: TRBJ2-5
size: NA
V: TRBV28
CDR3: CASSFVASGVQETQYF
DNA: TGTGCCAGCAGTTTTGTTGCTAGCGGGGTACAAGAGACCCAGTACTTC

D: NA
J: TRBJ1-1
size: few
V: TRBV4-2
CDR3: CASSQLNTEAFF
DNA: TGTGCCAGCAGCCAGTTGAACACTGAAGCTTTCTTT

D: NA
J: TRBJ2-6
size: NA
V: TRBV7-9
CDR3: CASSRVGAGANVLTF
DNA: TGTGCCAGCAGCCGGGTGGGGGCTGGGGCCAACGTCCTGACTTTC

D: NA
J: TRBJ1-5
size: NA
V: TRBV28
CDR3: CASSPLGSDPGNQPQHF
DNA: TGTGCCAGCAGCCCCTTGGGGTCTGATCCGGGCAATCAGCCCCAGCATTTT

D: NA
J: TRBJ1-5
size: NA
V: TRBV6-5
CDR3: CASSYAGGPQHF
DNA: TGTGCCAGCAGTTATGCCGGAGGGCCCCAGCATTTT

D: TRBD1
J: TRBJ2-5
size: few
V: TRBV28
CDR3: CASSYRGVETQYF
DNA: TGTGCCAGCAGTTACAGGGGAGTAGAGACCCAGTACTTC

D: TRBD2
J: TRBJ2-1
size: NA
V: TRBV27
CDR3: CASSLVASGAYNEQFF
DNA: TGTGCCAGCAGTTTAGTTGCTAGCGGAGCCTACAATGAGCAGTTCTTC

D: NA
J: TRBJ1-1
size: NA
V: TRBV29-1
CDR3: CSVESAGTEAFF
DNA: TGCAGCGTTGAATCTGCGGGGACTGAAGCTTTCTTT

D: NA
J: TRBJ2-5
size: NA
V: TRBV5-1
CDR3: CASSLAGTPQETQYF
DNA: TGCGCCAGCAGCTTGGCCGGGACACCACAAGAGACCCAGTACTTC